The T cell receptor beta chain under discussion was sequenced for a study of T cells in severe cutaneous drug reactions. Measured by frequency, this clonotype is medium-sized. Libraries were made by iRepertoire multiplex PCR with TCR subtype-specific primers for bulk and single-cell sequencing. Reprocessing the multiplex PCR reads, TCRdb reports a single entry for every CDR3 protein and omits DNA. This repertoire comprises some 5,000 distinct CDR3 sequences; its ten largest clones make up approximately 15%. Sequenced patients had Stevens-Johnson syndrome or toxic epidermal necrolysis caused by carbamazepine. The receptor's source is a human donor with a severe cutaneous adverse drug reaction. The sample consisted of PBMCs.

CDR3 amino acids: CASSSPGEARGNQPQHF. This chain connects TRBV6-1 to TRBJ1-5. CDR3 length equals 17 residues. The germline V gene encodes CDR1 MNHNS and CDR2 SASEGT.